This section outlines one T cell receptor beta chain sequence together with its context. Its antigen is still unknown. The data are from a study of CD8+CD57+ T cells in acquired aplastic anemia. Study summary: On average, sorted CD4+ and CD8+ cells gave 3.2 ug of DNA.

Study-level points and caveats: In common between the patients and the controls were some 29 CD8+ CDR3 sequences.

The TCR beta profiling, which covered VDJ combination and CDR3 sequence, was carried out using genomic DNA as the template. TCRdb re-analysed the reads in MiXCR, keeping a single row per CDR3 protein. This sample has under 200,000 distinct CDR3 sequences, with around 47% found just once. The V end was cut by 3 bases, the J end by 0 bases, with 18 bases between. The CDR3 sequence is 18 residues long. Germline assignment: CDR1 DFQATT and CDR2 SNEGSKA (reference sequence). Before being chosen for sequencing, patients had shown CD8+CD57+ cell expansion by flow cytometry. Patients, without exception, had severe acquired aplastic anemia.

The chain uses TRBV20-1 and TRBJ1-6; D is unclear. This TCR derives from a human donor with aplastic anemia. Sample: sorted CD4+, CD8+, or CD8+CD57+ T cells (not recorded which) from PBMCs. CDR3 in amino acids: CSASPLIQTNSYNSPLHF. CDR3 nucleotide sequence: TGCAGTGCTAGTCCACTGATTCAAACTAACTCCTATAATTCACCCCTCCACTTT.